This T cell receptor beta chain was identified during a study of blood T cell repertoires in COVID-19. Background on the study: The origin of the acute and convalescent COVID-19 samples was the United States, Italy and Spain. PBMCs, B-cell-depleted T cells, or T cells provided the cDNA or gDNA that made up the material.

Clones were read by immunoSEQ multiplex PCR, and TCRdb kept only the in-frame ones, dropping some. Of some 400,000 clones listed, 70% to 90% were seen once; the top ten hold 1.3%. Losses at the gene ends were 1 base for V and 3 bases for J; bases not matched to a gene: 3. CDR1 is SGHTA and CDR2 is FQGNSA in the germline V gene. This CDR3 region has 16 residues. In terms of age and location, participants ranged from about 18 to 95 years and lived in fewer than 30 US areas. The study assigned cohorts using participant-reported clinical history. The chain is built from TRBV7-2 and TRBJ2-3; 11 bases map to TRBD1. Sequenced: PBMCs or T cells enriched from blood (not recorded which). The origin of this receptor is a man aged 30-40 years who had recovered from COVID-19. CDR3 sequence reads: CASSLGTGGRTDTQYF. The CDR3 DNA reads TGTGCCAGCAGCTTAGGGACAGGGGGCCGTACAGATACGCAGTATTTT.